This TCR beta chain came from a study of PD-L1 blockade in urothelial cancer (dated by TCRdb to 2017 to 2019). In terms of the full investigation: Therapy was started in the mid-2010s for all patients, and atezolizumab 1,200 mg was administered intravenously every 3 weeks. About 10 patients achieved durable clinical benefit and roughly 20 did not. Progression-free survival longer than 6 months counted as durable clinical benefit, and TCR features were additionally tested against both progression-free and overall survival. Pretreatment tumor samples and matched peripheral blood, collected serially before and after atezolizumab treatment, underwent TCR sequencing. Blood samples were analyzed 3 weeks after the start of treatment (second dose) and 6 weeks after the start of treatment. Pretreatment blood TCR-seq was available for nearly 30 patients, at least one posttreatment blood collection was obtained for 24 patients, and tumor TCR-seq was available for 24 patients. Blood samples gave a median of 141,255 T cells and 77,000 or so unique TCRs, with a median clonality of approximately 0.08. About 90% of the 29 patients were identified as males with urothelial cancer of bladder origin, and a prior smoking history was reported by 18 of 29 patients. Whole exome sequencing and RNA sequencing of pretreatment tumors were performed alongside TCR sequencing in the same patients. The study, an exploratory multi-omic analysis, examined somatic, immune and clinical correlates of response to PD-L1 blockade with atezolizumab in urothelial cancer. An ECOG performance status of 0 or 1 was recorded for the patients, and 0 to 3 prior chemotherapy regimens had been received by the patients. Study-wide findings and limitations: Because the sample size was small (n ≈ 31) and many of the analyses were exploratory, the results are meant to be hypothesis-generating. Greater expansion of tumor-associated TCR clones in peripheral blood 3 weeks after the start of treatment was observed in patients with durable benefit (n of about 20, p = 0.022). A pretreatment peripheral blood TCR clonality below the median was linked to improved progression-free and overall survival.

Synthetic TCR analog templates were spiked into each PCR so that absolute template abundance could be estimated from read counts. TCRbeta CDR3 regions were amplified from genomic DNA with bias-controlled V and J gene primers using the immunoSEQ assay. Rearranged TCRbeta segments were sequenced at approximately 20X coverage. The paper's data handling went like this. Clustering was used to correct sequencing errors, and CDR3s were annotated against IMGT to assign V, D and J genes. Downstream analyses used only productive TCRbeta rearrangements, leaving out any out-of-frame or stop-codon sequences. Clonality was computed as one minus Shannon entropy normalized by the log of the number of unique productive sequences. Fisher's exact test with Benjamini-Hochberg correction, at a threshold of adjusted p below 0.01, was used to find clones that differed between time points or between blood and tumor. Here the immuneACCESS table is served through TCRdb, limited to in-frame sequences with V and J called. Missing clones are a known gap in these copies; in checked studies unresolved V genes cover under half, and the rest lacks a known reason. V, J and clone size are those of that table, while D and trimming were read from the DNA. This sample lists 38,000 or so clones; about 80% were detected once. The ten largest clones represent roughly a tenth of the sample.

CDR1 and CDR2 are drawn from the germline V gene: SGHTA, FQGNSA. The cysteine opens and the phenylalanine closes a CDR3 of 11 amino acids. Just CDR3 DNA is preserved here, 33 bases in frame from base 1. V is pared back by 5 bases and J by 14 bases, with 13 bases lying between the germline termini. In the case of this clone: The target of this receptor is not known. Per-nucleotide qualities are absent, and no much larger clonotype sits a single base away.

The time point label corresponds to: peripheral blood 6 weeks after treatment start. A cohort of about 31 patients with locally advanced or metastatic urothelial carcinoma, treated at Memorial Sloan Kettering on a trial protocol, was included. Peripheral blood mononuclear cells were collected from each patient pretreatment and during treatment, giving between 1 and 8 total time points per patient. The Qiagen DNeasy Blood extraction kit was used to purify genomic DNA from total PBMCs and tumor samples. PBMCs were collected pretreatment and during treatment and were isolated and stored as previously described.

This TCR derives from a man between 40 and 49 years old with urothelial cancer. The sequenced sample was PBMCs, obtained around atezolizumab (anti-PD-L1) treatment. The chain links TRBV7-2 with TRBJ2-1, with a tentative D gene TRBD2 over 5 matching bases. The sequenced DNA: TGTGCCAGCAGCGTTGGCGGGTCGGAGTTCTTC. It translates to CASSVGGSEFF.